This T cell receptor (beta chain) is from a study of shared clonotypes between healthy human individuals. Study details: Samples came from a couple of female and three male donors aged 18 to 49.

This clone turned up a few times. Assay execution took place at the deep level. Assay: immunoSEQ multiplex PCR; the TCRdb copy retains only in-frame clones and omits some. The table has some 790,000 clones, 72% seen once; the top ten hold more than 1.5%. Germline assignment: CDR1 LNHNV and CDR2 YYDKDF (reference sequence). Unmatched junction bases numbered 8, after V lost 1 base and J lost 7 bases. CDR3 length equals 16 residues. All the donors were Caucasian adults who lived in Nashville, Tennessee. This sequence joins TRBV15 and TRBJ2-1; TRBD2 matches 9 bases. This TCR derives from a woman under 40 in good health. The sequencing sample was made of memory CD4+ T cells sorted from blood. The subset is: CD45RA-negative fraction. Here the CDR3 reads CATSRGGSGSQNEQFF. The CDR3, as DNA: TGTGCCACCAGCAGAGGGGGTAGCGGGAGTCAGAATGAGCAGTTCTTC.